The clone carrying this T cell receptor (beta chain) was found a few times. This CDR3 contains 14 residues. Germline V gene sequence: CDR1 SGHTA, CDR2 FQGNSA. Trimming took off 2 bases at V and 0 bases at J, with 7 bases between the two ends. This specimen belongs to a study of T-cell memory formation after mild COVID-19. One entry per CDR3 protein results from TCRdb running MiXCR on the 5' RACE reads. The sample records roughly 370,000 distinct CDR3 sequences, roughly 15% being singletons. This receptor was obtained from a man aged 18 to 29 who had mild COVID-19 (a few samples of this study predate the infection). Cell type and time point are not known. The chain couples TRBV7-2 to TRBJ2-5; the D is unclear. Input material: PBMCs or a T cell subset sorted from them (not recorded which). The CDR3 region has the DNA TGTGCCAGCAGCTTACCAGTGTACCAAGAGACCCAGTACTTC. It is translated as CASSLPVYQETQYF.